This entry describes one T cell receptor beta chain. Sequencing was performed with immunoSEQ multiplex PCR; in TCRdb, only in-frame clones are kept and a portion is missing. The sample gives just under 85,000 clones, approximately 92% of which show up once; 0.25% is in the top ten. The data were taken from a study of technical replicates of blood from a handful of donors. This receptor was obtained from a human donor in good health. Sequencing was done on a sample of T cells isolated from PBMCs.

CDR3 amino acids: CASSLAGGGEQYF. The CDR3, as DNA: TGTGCCAGCAGCTTAGCGGGAGGGGGTGAGCAGTACTTC. The V gene is TRBV7-8, the J gene TRBJ2-7; TRBD2 might be the D (7 bases). The CDR3 spans 13 residues. The V end lost 0 bases, the J end lost 7 bases, and 10 bases lay between the germline ends. Germline CDR1 and CDR2: SGHVS and FQNEAQ.